The sequence of this T cell receptor beta chain was determined in a study of T-cell memory formation after mild COVID-19 (dated by TCRdb to about 2021). With respect to the entire study: TCR sequence clusters from the two donors were found to be largely donor specific. Two young, previously healthy adult volunteers made up the cohort, one male and one female. In two donors, T-cell clones that expanded and contracted after mild COVID-19 were followed by sequencing TCRalpha and TCRbeta repertoires longitudinally. The research as a whole found: Contracting CD4+ clones appeared mostly in the CM and EM memory subsets, whereas CD8+ clones were enriched in EMRA. Clones that contracted from day 15 to 85 showed balanced CD4/CD8 phenotypes, whereas a second wave of clones that expanded from day 15 to 37 leaned towards CD4+. The study included only a couple of mild cases, and larger cohorts that include severe cases with pre-infection samples were judged to be necessary. Some responding clones were found in pre-infection memory, which suggests that pre-existing cross-reactive memory T cells took part in the SARS-CoV-2 response. The second-wave clones that peaked on day 37 were not confirmed to be SARS-CoV-2 specific.

The instrument was an Illumina NovaSeq 6000. Using 5'RACE with constant-segment primers, TCRalpha and TCRbeta cDNA libraries were constructed, with sample barcodes and unique molecular identifiers added in the process. RNA was extracted from every sample with Trizol reagent. Library amplification was performed in two PCR steps, and a second sample barcode and Illumina TruSeq adapters were introduced in the second step. Sequencing of the libraries was done on an Illumina NovaSeq, producing 2 x 150 bp paired-end reads. On the authors' methods: With migec v1.2.7, reads were demultiplexed and then collapsed into UMI-guided consensus sequences. Using mixcr v2.1.11, UMI consensuses were aligned to TRA and TRB V and J templates and then assembled into clonotypes. Clonotypes were classified as expanded or contracted when called significant by both edgeR and NoisET, with noise models trained on biological replicates. edgeR calls used a false discovery rate-adjusted p below 0.01 and a log2 fold-change threshold of 1. PCA with hierarchical clustering of max-normalized trajectories of the 1000 most abundant clonotypes was used as exploratory dynamics analysis. The CD4 or CD8 phenotype of responding clones was assigned using the separately sequenced CD4+ and CD8+ repertoires. TCRdb trimmed the raw reads at Q25, called clones with MiXCR and kept productive beta chains. All rows with the same CDR3 protein become a single entry with the most common DNA and genes. The V and J calls reflect TCRdb's pipeline rather than the authors' work. In this sample the table shows approximately 260,000 distinct CDR3 sequences, roughly 15% of which occur a single time. Together, the top ten hold 3% to 4.5% of the sample.

PBMCs were isolated by Ficoll-Paque density gradient centrifugation. V is clipped by 5 bases and J by 8 bases, and the sequence between their germline boundaries is 16 bases long. There are 14 amino acids in the CDR3, from cysteine to phenylalanine inclusive. Of the read, only the CDR3 DNA is kept; its 42 bases are in frame from base 1. CDR1 and CDR2, looked up from the germline V gene (reference sequence), are SEHNR and FQNEAQ. Only a few counts were recorded for this clonotype. Its antigen is still unknown. Base-call qualities are not available, and no considerably larger clone is one nucleotide away.

The sequence was obtained from a man between 18 and 35 years old who had mild COVID-19 (a few samples of this study predate the infection). The sample titles of this study are shuffled in the database, so cell type and time point are left out; the donor was told from shared clones. The rearrangement joined TRBV7-9 to TRBJ2-4; the D gene is tentatively TRBD1 or TRBD2, each matching 7 bases. Sequencing was carried out using PBMCs or a T cell subset sorted from them (not recorded which). The CDR3 in this case is CASSKRAGGDIQYF. Read as DNA, the sequence is TGTGCCAGCAGCAAGAGAGCAGGGGGGGACATTCAGTACTTC.